This T cell receptor (beta chain) was profiled in a study of blood T cell repertoires in COVID-19. At the level of the study: The United States, Italy and Spain provided the acute and convalescent COVID-19 samples. Nucleic acid was either cDNA or gDNA, and it came from T cells, B-cell-depleted T cells, or PBMCs.

Germline V CDR1 and CDR2: SNHLY, FYNNEI. The CDR3 spans 13 residues. The ends lost 3 bases at V and 6 bases at J; junction bases unmatched: 3. In the study's own analysis: How many nucleated cells were present was estimated from reference gene primer amplification. Here immunoSEQ multiplex PCR was the method, and the copy in TCRdb shows in-frame clones only, minus some. The DNA was the basis for D and trimming; V, J and clone size are from that table. In the table there are 370,000 or so clones, approximately 80% of which are singletons. The sample was peripheral blood. This clonotype originated in a human donor with acute or convalescent COVID-19. The donor label of this sample is uncertain. The J gene is TRBJ2-7, the V gene TRBV2, with 9 bases that match TRBD1. This CDR3 reads CASSDTGGIEQYF. The CDR3 DNA reads TGTGCCAGCAGTGATACAGGGGGCATCGAGCAGTACTTC.